Listed here is a single TCR beta chain. The data belong to a study of Ad26.COV2.S vaccination and SARS-CoV-2 variants. The CDR3 is 14 amino acids. Germline V gene lookup returns CDR1 LNHDA and CDR2 SQIVND (reference sequence). With 5 bases clipped from V and 4 bases from J, the junction kept 4 bases outside the gene matches. As for treatment: around 19 received Ad26.COV2.S at low or high dose, single or two shots; several received placebo; per-sample allocation not given. Collection of the samples took place on day 63 after the first injection of vaccine or placebo. This table comes from immunoSEQ multiplex PCR, and its TCRdb copy is limited to in-frame clones, with some not included. The sample has 300,000 to 400,000 clones, over 75% seen once.

The sample was peripheral blood, taken in a trial of Ad26.COV2.S vaccine versus placebo. This TCR was sampled from a person aged 18-65 years who received the Ad26.COV2.S COVID-19 vaccine or a placebo. The gene calls are TRBV19 and TRBJ2-3; 9 bases fit TRBD2. The CDR3 here is CASSRGGGADTQYF. In DNA, the CDR3 is TGTGCCAGTAGTCGAGGCGGGGGGGCAGATACGCAGTATTTT.